This T cell receptor (beta chain) was found in a study of blood T cell repertoires in COVID-19. Study overall: Italy, Spain and the United States were the sources of the convalescent and acute COVID-19 samples. PBMCs, B-cell-depleted T cells, or T cells were the source of the cDNA or gDNA that made up the material.

Methods used by the authors: The assay estimated nucleated cells by amplifying reference gene primers. Some clones are missing from TCRdb's copy, which holds only in-frame ones; the method was immunoSEQ multiplex PCR. D and trimming come from the DNA, and the V and J calls and clone size come from that table. Counted here are nearly 250,000 clones, roughly 82% occurring once; the ten biggest clones make up 5.5% to 6.5%. After removal of 7 bases from V and 4 bases from J, the junction contained 12 bases not matched to a gene. This CDR3 is 15 amino acids long. Germline CDR1 reads MDHEN; CDR2 reads SYDVKM. Enrolled during active infection, Seattle patients were then followed longitudinally.

This chain uses TRBV28 with TRBJ1-1; TRBD1 matches 7 bases. This clonotype was sampled from a woman aged 80 or over with COVID-19, enrolled during active disease. The sequencing input was peripheral blood. This CDR3 is CASIGSTGLSTEAFF. CDR3 DNA sequence: TGTGCCAGCATCGGATCGACAGGGCTGAGCACTGAAGCTTTCTTT.